This T cell receptor beta chain was identified during a study of blood T cell repertoires in COVID-19. Across the study: Samples taken during acute and convalescent COVID-19 were collected in the United States, Italy and Spain. Nucleic acid was either cDNA or gDNA, and it came from T cells, B-cell-depleted T cells, or PBMCs.

The V and J ends lost 12 bases and 0 bases respectively, with 11 bases between them. Germline loops: CDR1 KGHDR, CDR2 SFDVKD. This CDR3 region has 14 residues. In the original analysis: Amplifying reference gene primers gave estimates of nucleated cell counts. TCRdb keeps only in-frame clones here, not all; method: immunoSEQ multiplex PCR. V, J and clone size reflect that table, while D and trimming were determined from the DNA. The table has 70,000 to 100,000 clones, about 88% seen once; the top ten hold roughly 2.8%. The chain links TRBV24-1 to TRBJ2-6; tentatively, D is TRBD2 (5 bases). The source is a woman aged 80 or over with acute or convalescent COVID-19. Sequencing used peripheral blood. CDR3 nucleotides: TGTGCCCCCGGCGAGGGCTCTGGGGCCAACGTCCTGACTTTC. It specifies CAPGEGSGANVLTF.